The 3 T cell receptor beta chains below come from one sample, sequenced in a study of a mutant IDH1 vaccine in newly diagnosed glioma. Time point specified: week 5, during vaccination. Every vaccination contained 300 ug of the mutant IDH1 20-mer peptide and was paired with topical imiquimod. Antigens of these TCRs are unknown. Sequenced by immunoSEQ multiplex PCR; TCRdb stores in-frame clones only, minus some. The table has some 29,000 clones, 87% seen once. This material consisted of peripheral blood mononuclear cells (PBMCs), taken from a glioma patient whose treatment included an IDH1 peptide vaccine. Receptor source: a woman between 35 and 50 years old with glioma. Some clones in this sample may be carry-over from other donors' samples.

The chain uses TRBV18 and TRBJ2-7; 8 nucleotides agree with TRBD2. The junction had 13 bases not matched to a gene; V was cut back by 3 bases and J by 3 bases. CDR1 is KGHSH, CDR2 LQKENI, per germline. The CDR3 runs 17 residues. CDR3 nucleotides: TGTGCCAGCTCACCTTTGGGAGGTAGCGGGGACCTCTACGAGCAGTACTTC. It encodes CASSPLGGSGDLYEQYF.

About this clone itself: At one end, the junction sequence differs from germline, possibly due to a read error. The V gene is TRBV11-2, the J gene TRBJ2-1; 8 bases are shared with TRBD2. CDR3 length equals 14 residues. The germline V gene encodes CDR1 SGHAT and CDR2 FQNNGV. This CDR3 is CASSFRTSYHEQFF. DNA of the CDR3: TGTGCCAGCAGCTTCCGGACTAGCTACCATGAGCAGTTCTTC.

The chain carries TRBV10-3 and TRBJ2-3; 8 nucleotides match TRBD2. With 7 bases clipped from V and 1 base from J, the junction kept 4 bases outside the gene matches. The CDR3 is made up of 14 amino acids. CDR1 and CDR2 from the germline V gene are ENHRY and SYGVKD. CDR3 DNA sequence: TGTGCCATCATGTCGGGGGGGGGCACAGATACGCAGTATTTT. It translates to CAIMSGGGTDTQYF.